This T cell receptor beta chain appears in the sequencing data of a study of T cell responses to AZD1222 COVID-19 vaccine. The table came from immunoSEQ multiplex PCR; TCRdb's copy has only in-frame clones and leaves some out. The repertoire has 45,000 to 60,000 clones, 75% to 90% of them found once; the top ten carry approximately 15%. This CDR3 region has 15 residues. V was trimmed by 2 bases and J by 10 bases, leaving 17 bases between them. Germline CDR1 is MDHEN and CDR2 is SYDVKM. A note on this clone: Its antigen is undetermined.

General study results and limits: Rises in breadth and depth of Spike-specific TCRs came after two AZD1222 doses. Among spike-specific TCRs, nearly half reportedly target unmutated variant regions. Recipients of AZD1222 seropositive at baseline numbered only 5 or 6. All repertoire sampling was performed exclusively after the peak T cell response.

The clonotype was recovered from an adult in good health. The gene calls are TRBV28 and TRBJ1-4; D may be TRBD1 (5 bases). The specimen comprised peripheral blood, sampled on day 0 of AZD1222 vaccination. The CDR3 nucleotides read TGTGCCAGCAGTTTAGAAGGCGCCATCGGGGGAAAACTGTTTTTT. This encodes CASSLEGAIGGKLFF.